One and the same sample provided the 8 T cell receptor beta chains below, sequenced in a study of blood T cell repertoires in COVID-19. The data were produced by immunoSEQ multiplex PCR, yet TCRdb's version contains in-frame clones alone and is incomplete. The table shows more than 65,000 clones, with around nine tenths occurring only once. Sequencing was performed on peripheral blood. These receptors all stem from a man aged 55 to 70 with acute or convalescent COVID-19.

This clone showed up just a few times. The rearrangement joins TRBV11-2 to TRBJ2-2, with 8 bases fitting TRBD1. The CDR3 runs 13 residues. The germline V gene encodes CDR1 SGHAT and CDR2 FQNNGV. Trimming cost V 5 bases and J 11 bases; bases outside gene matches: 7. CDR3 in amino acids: CASSPRTGSELFF. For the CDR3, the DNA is TGTGCCAGCAGCCCACGGACAGGGAGCGAGCTGTTTTTT.

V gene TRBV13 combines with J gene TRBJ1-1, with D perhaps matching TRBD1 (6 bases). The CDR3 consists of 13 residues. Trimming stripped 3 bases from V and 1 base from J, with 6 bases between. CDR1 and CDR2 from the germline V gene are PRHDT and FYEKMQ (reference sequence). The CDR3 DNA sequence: TGTGCCAGCAGCTTGGACAGGAACACTGAAGCTTTCTTT. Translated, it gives CASSLDRNTEAFF.

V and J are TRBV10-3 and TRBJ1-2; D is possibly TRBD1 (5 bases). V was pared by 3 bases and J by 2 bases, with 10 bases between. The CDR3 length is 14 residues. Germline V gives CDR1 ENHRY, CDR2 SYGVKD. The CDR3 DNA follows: TGTGCCATCAGTGAAGGGACTCCAAACTATGGCTACACCTTC. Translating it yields CAISEGTPNYGYTF.

CDR3 loop: CASRDRGRNYNYGYTF. CDR3 DNA: TGTGCCAGTCGGGACAGGGGGCGGAACTATAACTATGGCTACACCTTC. The chain uses TRBV19 and TRBJ1-2; 12 bases line up with TRBD1. The CDR3 is 16 residues long. The trim removed 8 bases at V and 1 base at J, leaving 8 bases unmatched. Germline-derived CDR1 and CDR2 are LNHDA and SQIVND (reference sequence). Filled out from reference TRBV19 and TRBJ1-2, the complete variable domain reads DGGITQSPKYLFRKEGQNVTLSCEQNLNHDAMYWYRQDPGQGLRLIYYSQIVNDFQKGDIAEGYSVSREKKESFPLTVTSAQKNPTAFYLCASRDRGRNYNYGYTFGSGTRLTVV.

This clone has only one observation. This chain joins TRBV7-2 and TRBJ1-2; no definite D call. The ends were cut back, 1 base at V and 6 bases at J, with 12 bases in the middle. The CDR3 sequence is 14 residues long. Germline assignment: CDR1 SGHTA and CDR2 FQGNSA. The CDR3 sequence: CASSLGVGIDGYTF. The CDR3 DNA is TGTGCCAGCAGCTTAGGAGTCGGGATAGATGGCTACACCTTC.

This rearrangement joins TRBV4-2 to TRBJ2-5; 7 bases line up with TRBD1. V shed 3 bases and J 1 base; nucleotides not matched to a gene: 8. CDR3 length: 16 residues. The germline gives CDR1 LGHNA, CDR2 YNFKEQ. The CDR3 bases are TGTGCCAGCAGCCAGAATACCGGGACAGCCCAAGAGACCCAGTACTTC. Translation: CASSQNTGTAQETQYF.

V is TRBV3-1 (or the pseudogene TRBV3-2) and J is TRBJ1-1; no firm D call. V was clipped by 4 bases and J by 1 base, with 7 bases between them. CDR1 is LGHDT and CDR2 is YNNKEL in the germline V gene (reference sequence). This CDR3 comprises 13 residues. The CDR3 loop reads CASSLTENTEAFF. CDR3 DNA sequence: TGTGCCAGCAGCCTTACAGAGAACACTGAAGCTTTCTTT.

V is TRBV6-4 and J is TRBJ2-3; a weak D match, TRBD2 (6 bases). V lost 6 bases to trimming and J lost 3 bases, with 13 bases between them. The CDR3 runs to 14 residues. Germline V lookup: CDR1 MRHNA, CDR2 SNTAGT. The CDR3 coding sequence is TGTGCCAGCAGCTCTTTCGGGGGTACAGATACGCAGTATTTT. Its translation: CASSSFGGTDTQYF.